This TCR beta chain emerged from a study of shared clonotypes between healthy human individuals. As for the study in general: Aged between 18 and 49, the donors were a couple of women and a few men. For every donor, three CD4 naive, three CD4 memory, two CD8 naive and one CD8 memory plates were used.

The CDR3 spans 15 residues. Germline CDR1 SGHAT, CDR2 FQNNGV. Unmatched junction bases numbered 5, after V lost 2 bases and J lost 6 bases. It was about 190 ng DNA, about 30,000 T cell genomes, that sorted-subset replicate PCRs used. The protocol was immunoSEQ multiplex PCR, while the TCRdb copy is restricted to in-frame clones and leaves out a portion. The data contain under 150,000 clones, 55% to 80% of them seen just once; the ten biggest clones take up around 25%. The V gene is TRBV11-2, the J gene TRBJ2-1, with TRBD1 matching over 9 bases. Sequences were obtained from memory CD8+ T cells sorted from blood. Indicated subset: CD45RO+ cells pooled with CCR7-negative TemRA cells. This receptor was taken from a woman in her twenties or thirties in good health. CDR3 DNA: TGTGCCAGCAGCTTATCCCCGACAGGGGGCAATGAGCAGTTCTTC. This gives the protein CASSLSPTGGNEQFF.